These 29 T cell receptor beta chains share one sample of origin, sequenced in a study of blood T cell repertoires in COVID-19. Repertoires were generated with immunoSEQ multiplex PCR, while TCRdb's copy carries only in-frame clones and drops some. The table has some 83,000 clones, approximately 86% seen once. Sequencing was performed on peripheral blood. The receptors were sampled from a man of 80 years or more with active or convalescent COVID-19.

The rearrangement joins TRBV11-2 to TRBJ2-3; 11 bases fit TRBD2. V was pared by 3 bases and J by 5 bases, with 1 base of the junction left unmatched. This CDR3 has 14 amino acids. Germline V CDR1 and CDR2: SGHAT, FQNNGV. This CDR3 is CASSFSGGGDTQYF. As DNA, the CDR3 is TGTGCCAGCAGCTTTAGCGGGGGGGGAGATACGCAGTATTTT. Filled out from reference TRBV11-2 and TRBJ2-3, the complete variable domain reads EAGVAQSPRYKIIEKRQSVAFWCNPISGHATLYWYQQILGQGPKLLIQFQNNGVVDDSQLPKDRFSAERLKGVDSTLKIQPAKLEDSAVYLCASSFSGGGDTQYFGPGTRLTVL.

V usage is TRBV11-3 and J usage is TRBJ2-5; 11 bases line up with TRBD2. Per the germline V gene, CDR1 is SGHNT and CDR2 is YENEEA. V trimming: 5 bases; J trimming: 5 bases; junction bases outside the gene matches: 13. The CDR3 is 17 residues long. CDR3 sequence (DNA): TGTGCCAGCAGCCCCGGGGGTAGCGGGAGGGCCCGTGAGACCCAGTACTTC. Its translation: CASSPGGSGRARETQYF.

The chain combines TRBV7-6 with TRBJ1-2; weak D call: TRBD1 (5 bases). The CDR3 runs to 17 residues. The germline V gene has CDR1 SGHVS and CDR2 FNYEAQ. V was pared by 5 bases and J by 4 bases, with 23 bases between. The CDR3 is CASSTRRPGLLSYGYTF. The CDR3 DNA follows: TGTGCCAGCAGCACTCGCAGACCGGGACTCCTCTCCTATGGCTACACCTTC. Variable domain in full (rest from reference TRBV7-6 and TRBJ1-2): GAGVSQSPRYKVTKRGQDVALRCDPISGHVSLYWYRQALGQGPEFLTYFNYEAQQDKSGLPNDRFSAERPEGSISTLTIQRTEQRDSAMYRCASSTRRPGLLSYGYTFGSGTRLTVV.

This clone was found a few times. V and J are TRBV2 and TRBJ1-6, with D perhaps matching TRBD1 (6 bases). V lost 3 bases, J lost 6 bases, and 12 bases lay in between. Germline values: CDR1 SNHLY, CDR2 FYNNEI. This CDR3 comprises 15 residues. In DNA form, the CDR3 reads TGTGCCAGCAGTGAGGAGTCCAGGGGTAATTCACCCCTCCACTTT. Translation gives CASSEESRGNSPLHF.

The gene calls are TRBV7-6 and TRBJ2-2; possible D gene TRBD2, 5 bases. This CDR3 spans 14 amino acids. V was clipped by 5 bases and J by 6 bases, with 13 bases between them. Germline V gives CDR1 SGHVS, CDR2 FNYEAQ. The CDR3 DNA sequence: TGTGCCAGCAGCGCGAGGGTCCTACCCGGGGAGCTGTTTTTT. Its translation is CASSARVLPGELFF. Together with reference TRBV7-6 and TRBJ2-2, the CDR3 gives the full variable domain: GAGVSQSPRYKVTKRGQDVALRCDPISGHVSLYWYRQALGQGPEFLTYFNYEAQQDKSGLPNDRFSAERPEGSISTLTIQRTEQRDSAMYRCASSARVLPGELFFGEGSRLTVL.

The V and J genes are TRBV21-1 and TRBJ2-7; the table's D call, TRBD2, has no DNA check behind it. TRBV21-1 is given as a pseudogene. The CDR3 is 16 amino acids. The CDR3 sequence: CASEGSLPQLFEEQYV. The CDR3 DNA sequence: TGTGCCAGCGAGGGAAGTCTACCCCAACTATTTGAAGAGCAGTACGTC.

This clone was seen more than once but under ten times. The chain couples TRBV10-3 to TRBJ2-3; D uncertain. Germline loops: CDR1 ENHRY, CDR2 SYGVKD. The CDR3 contains 13 residues. With 11 bases removed from V and 0 bases from J, the gap between germline ends came to 12 bases. The CDR3 reads CAVRLESTDTQYF. CDR3 nucleotides: TGTGCCGTTCGACTGGAAAGCACAGATACGCAGTATTTT.

V and J are TRBV11-3 and TRBJ1-1, with 8 bases matching TRBD1. The CDR3 consists of 16 residues. CDR1 and CDR2 from the germline V gene are SGHNT and YENEEA. Germline trimming cut 2 bases from V and 7 bases from J; bases unmatched to any gene: 12. CDR3 in amino acids: CASSLPTGTGGYEAFF. The CDR3 coding sequence is TGTGCCAGCAGCTTACCGACCGGGACAGGTGGCTATGAAGCTTTCTTT.

V usage is TRBV28 and J usage is TRBJ1-1; the D gene is possibly TRBD1 (5 bases). The germline CDR1 and CDR2 sequences are MDHEN and SYDVKM. V dropped 7 bases and J dropped 5 bases, with 11 bases sitting between them. CDR3 length: 12 residues. CDR3 amino acids: CASTGRETEAFF. The CDR3 nucleotides read TGTGCCAGCACAGGCAGGGAAACTGAAGCTTTCTTT. Supplemented by reference TRBV28 and TRBJ1-1, the full variable domain reads DVKVTQSSRYLVKRTGEKVFLECVQDMDHENMFWYRQDPGLGLRLIYFSYDVKMKEKGDIPEGYSVSREKKERFSLILESASTNQTSMYLCASTGRETEAFFGQGTRLTVV.

This chain connects TRBV7-2 to TRBJ1-1, with a possible D match to TRBD1 (5 bases). V lost 4 bases to trimming and J lost 4 bases, with 19 bases between them. The germline V gene has CDR1 SGHTA and CDR2 FQGNSA. This CDR3 contains 16 residues. In nucleotides, the CDR3 is TGTGCCAGCAGCTCCTGGGGGAGGATCCTGAGCACTGAAGCTTTCTTT. Residues: CASSSWGRILSTEAFF. Combining the CDR3 with reference TRBV7-2 and TRBJ1-1 gives the whole variable domain GAGVSQSPSNKVTEKGKDVELRCDPISGHTALYWYRQSLGQGLEFLIYFQGNSAPDKSGLPSDRFSAERTGGSVSTLTIQRTQQEDSAVYLCASSSWGRILSTEAFFGQGTRLTVV.

The chain couples TRBV6-5 to TRBJ2-7, with 9 nucleotides matching TRBD1. Germline V gives CDR1 MNHEY, CDR2 SVGAGI. The V segment lost 2 bases and the J segment 0 bases; nucleotides outside the gene matches: 2. The CDR3 sequence is 15 residues long. CDR3 sequence reads: CASSYGTGISYEQYV. DNA for the CDR3: TGTGCCAGCAGTTACGGGACAGGGATCTCCTACGAGCAGTACGTC.

V usage is TRBV18 and J usage is TRBJ1-4, with a possible D match to TRBD1 (6 bases). Trimming shortened V by 3 bases and J by 0 bases, and 11 bases separated the two germline ends. The CDR3 length is 16 residues. Germline loops: CDR1 KGHSH, CDR2 LQKENI. The chain's CDR3 is CASSPSGGATNEKLFF. The CDR3 nucleotides read TGTGCCAGCTCACCCTCGGGGGGCGCAACTAATGAAAAACTGTTTTTT.

For the CDR3, the DNA is TGTGCCAGCAGAAAAGACAGGACCTACGAGCAGTACGTC. Translating it yields CASRKDRTYEQYV. V usage is TRBV3-1 (or the pseudogene TRBV3-2) and J usage is TRBJ2-7; possibly TRBD1 for D (6 bases). The CDR3 loop spans 13 amino acids. Germline V gene sequence: CDR1 LGHDT, CDR2 YNNKEL (reference sequence). With 6 bases removed from V and 2 bases from J, the gap between germline ends came to 11 bases.

The V gene is TRBV5-1, the J gene TRBJ2-1; 11 bases fit TRBD2. Per germline, CDR1 SGHRS and CDR2 YFSETQ. The CDR3 has 16 residues. The V gene end was trimmed by 4 bases and the J gene end by 3 bases; junction bases not matched to a gene: 6. The CDR3 DNA reads TGCGCCAGCAGCCTACCGACTAGCGGGGTCTACAATGAGCAGTTCTTC. It codes for CASSLPTSGVYNEQFF.

There are a few counts of this clone. The genes are TRBV27 and TRBJ1-2, with TRBD1 matching 7 bases. Germline CDR1 and CDR2: MNHEY and SMNVEV (reference sequence). V was clipped by 6 bases and J by 8 bases; unmatched bases: 12. There are 14 residues in the CDR3. The CDR3 is CASRPGTAPVGYTF. CDR3 coding DNA: TGTGCCAGCAGACCCGGGACAGCCCCCGTGGGCTACACCTTC.

The genes are TRBV5-6 and TRBJ2-7, with 10 bases lining up with TRBD1. This CDR3 contains 16 residues. V was pared by 2 bases and J by 3 bases, with 8 bases of the junction left unmatched. From germline, CDR1 is SGHDT and CDR2 YYEEEE. The CDR3 DNA sequence: TGTGCCAGCAGCTTTCAAGGGGGACAGGGGCTCTACGAGCAGTACGTC. This gives the protein CASSFQGGQGLYEQYV.

This chain joins TRBV7-2 and TRBJ1-5; D may be TRBD1 (6 bases). CDR1 SGHTA and CDR2 FQGNSA come from the germline V gene. The length of the CDR3 is 15 residues. V dropped 6 bases and J dropped 5 bases, with 17 bases sitting between them. CDR3 sequence: CASRVAGAGDQPQHF. In nucleotides, the CDR3 is TGTGCCAGCAGGGTTGCGGGGGCAGGGGATCAGCCCCAGCATTTT.

This clone was counted between two and nine times. This chain uses TRBV21-1 with TRBJ1-5; the table gives TRBD1 as D, unverified against the DNA. TRBV21-1 is a pseudogene locus. The CDR3 is 14 residues long. CDR3 sequence: CASTYRGVNQPQHF. In DNA, the CDR3 is TGTGCCAGCACCTACAGGGGGGTCAATCAGCCCCAGCATTTT.

This chain links TRBV2 with TRBJ1-4; D possibly corresponds to TRBD1 (6 bases). V lost 5 bases to trimming and J lost 4 bases, with 11 bases between them. This CDR3 comprises 14 residues. Germline lookup yields CDR1 SNHLY and CDR2 FYNNEI. This CDR3 is CASSRQAINEKLFF. The CDR3 region has the DNA TGTGCCAGCAGTCGACAGGCGATTAATGAAAAACTGTTTTTT.

A note on this clone: A junction end diverges from the germline sequence, so it may reflect a read error. V usage is TRBV6-1 and J usage is TRBJ2-1; D is undetermined. CDR1 and CDR2 from the germline V gene are MNHNS and SASEGT. The CDR3 covers 13 residues. CDR3: CASREAQHNEQFF. DNA of the CDR3: TGTGCCAGCCGTGAGGCACAGCACAATGAGCAGTTCTTC.

The chain uses TRBV14 and TRBJ2-1, with D uncertain. Trimming pared 0 bases from V and 10 bases from J, leaving 10 bases between. There are 13 residues in the CDR3. CDR1 and CDR2 from the germline V gene are SGHDN and FVKESK. The CDR3 spells CASSQDLEREQFF. CDR3 coding DNA: TGTGCCAGCAGCCAAGATCTGGAGAGGGAGCAGTTCTTC. Full variable domain (remainder filled in from reference TRBV14 and TRBJ2-1): EAGVTQFPSHSVIEKGQTVTLRCDPISGHDNLYWYRRVMGKEIKFLLHFVKESKQDESGMPNNRFLAERTGGTYSTLKVQPAELEDSGVYFCASSQDLEREQFFGPGTRLTVL.

The chain is built from TRBV24-1 and TRBJ2-6; D is unresolved. Germline assignment: CDR1 KGHDR and CDR2 SFDVKD. Deletions cut 6 bases from V and 1 base from J, with 9 bases between. The length of the CDR3 is 15 residues. This CDR3 reads CATSLSGSGANVLTF. The CDR3 DNA is TGTGCCACCAGTTTATCCGGGTCTGGGGCCAACGTCCTGACTTTC.

The sample holds one count of this clone. The V gene is TRBV3-1 (or the pseudogene TRBV3-2), the J gene TRBJ1-1; maybe TRBD1 (5 bases). Trimming pared 1 base from V and 3 bases from J, leaving 15 bases between. Germline CDR1 reads LGHDT; CDR2 reads YNNKEL (reference sequence). This CDR3 has 16 amino acids. The CDR3 protein is CASSQVGAVSDTEAFF. CDR3 in DNA: TGTGCCAGCAGCCAAGTTGGGGCAGTGAGTGACACTGAAGCTTTCTTT.

In the case of this clone: It is likely a read error, because the conserved phenylalanine at the end of the CDR3 is missing. It is unclear where the CDR3 begins or ends on the DNA, so no DNA is shown, and the CDR3 is as TCRdb lists it. The CDR3 loop is CASSQSLTLQGRAN. V gene TRBV23-1 combines with J gene TRBJ1-2; the table's D call, TRBD1, was not checked against the DNA. TRBV23-1 is filed as an ORF, its function uncertain. Inclusive of both ends, the CDR3 amounts to 14 amino acids.

V gene TRBV19 combines with J gene TRBJ1-2, with a possible D match to TRBD1 (5 bases). This CDR3 comprises 14 residues. V was pared by 6 bases and J by 4 bases, with 15 bases between. Germline loops: CDR1 LNHDA, CDR2 SQIVND (reference sequence). CDR3 bases: TGTGCCAGTAGATCCCTGCAGGGAAGCTATGGCTACACCTTC. This codes for CASRSLQGSYGYTF.

The rearrangement links TRBV27 to TRBJ2-3; 10 nucleotides line up with TRBD2. The CDR3 is 15 residues long. CDR1 and CDR2 (germline): MNHEY, SMNVEV (reference sequence). With 5 bases clipped from V and 4 bases from J, the junction kept 6 bases outside the gene matches. This CDR3 is CASSSGGAKPDTQYF. CDR3 nucleotides: TGTGCCAGCAGTAGCGGGGGGGCCAAGCCAGATACGCAGTATTTT.

The gene calls are TRBV28 and TRBJ2-7; the match to TRBD1 covers 8 bases. Germline values: CDR1 MDHEN, CDR2 SYDVKM. The CDR3 runs to 16 residues. J was trimmed by 2 bases and V by 6 bases; bases with no gene match: 12. In DNA, the CDR3 is TGTGCCAGCAGGGAACCCGGGACAGGAGTTGCCTACGAGCAGTACGTC. As protein: CASREPGTGVAYEQYV.

The V and J genes are TRBV5-1 and TRBJ2-2; 7 bases are a match to TRBD2. CDR1 SGHRS and CDR2 YFSETQ come from the germline V gene. This CDR3 spans 15 amino acids. V dropped 3 bases and J dropped 1; count of bases not matched to a gene: 3. This CDR3 is CASSWEGGNTGELFF. CDR3 DNA: TGCGCCAGCAGCTGGGAGGGCGGGAACACCGGGGAGCTGTTTTTT.

The chain carries TRBV2 and TRBJ2-3; D is perhaps TRBD2 (6 bases). This CDR3 spans 14 amino acids. The V end lost 9 bases, the J end lost 1 base, and 14 bases lay between the germline ends. CDR1 is SNHLY and CDR2 is FYNNEI in the germline V gene. CDR3 in DNA: TGTGCCAGTACCCGGGACTCCCGCACAGATACGCAGTATTTT. Translation gives CASTRDSRTDTQYF.